This TCR beta chain was captured by sequencing in a study of blood T cell repertoires in COVID-19. About the study: From the United States, Italy and Spain came samples of acute and convalescent COVID-19.

CDR1 and CDR2 (germline): SGDLS, YYNGEE. This CDR3 contains 18 residues. Trimming took off 0 bases at V and 4 bases at J, with 20 bases between the two ends. Generated by immunoSEQ multiplex PCR, the TCRdb table keeps only in-frame clones and is missing some. The data contain tens of thousands of clones, less than 90% of them singletons. The sequencing sample was made of peripheral blood. This receptor was identified in a man in his 70s with acute or convalescent COVID-19. The chain joins TRBV9 to TRBJ1-3; D might be TRBD1 (5 bases). In DNA, the CDR3 is TGTGCCAGCAGCGTAGACAGGCACCCGGGTGACTCCGGAAACACCATATATTTT. Translated: CASSVDRHPGDSGNTIYF.